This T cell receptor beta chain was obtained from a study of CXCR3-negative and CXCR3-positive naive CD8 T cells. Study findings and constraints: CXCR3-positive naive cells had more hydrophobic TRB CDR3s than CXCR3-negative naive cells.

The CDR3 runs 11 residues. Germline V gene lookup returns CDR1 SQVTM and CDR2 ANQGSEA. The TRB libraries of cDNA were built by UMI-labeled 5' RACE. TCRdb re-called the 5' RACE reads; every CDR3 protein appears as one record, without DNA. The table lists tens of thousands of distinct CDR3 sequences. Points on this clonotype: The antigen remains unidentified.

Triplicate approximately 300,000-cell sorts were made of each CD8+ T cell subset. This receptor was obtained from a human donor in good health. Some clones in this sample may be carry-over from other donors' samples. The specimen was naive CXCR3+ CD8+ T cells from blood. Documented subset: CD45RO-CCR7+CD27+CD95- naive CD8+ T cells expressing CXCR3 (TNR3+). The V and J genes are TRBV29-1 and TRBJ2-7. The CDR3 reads CSVLWEYEQYF.